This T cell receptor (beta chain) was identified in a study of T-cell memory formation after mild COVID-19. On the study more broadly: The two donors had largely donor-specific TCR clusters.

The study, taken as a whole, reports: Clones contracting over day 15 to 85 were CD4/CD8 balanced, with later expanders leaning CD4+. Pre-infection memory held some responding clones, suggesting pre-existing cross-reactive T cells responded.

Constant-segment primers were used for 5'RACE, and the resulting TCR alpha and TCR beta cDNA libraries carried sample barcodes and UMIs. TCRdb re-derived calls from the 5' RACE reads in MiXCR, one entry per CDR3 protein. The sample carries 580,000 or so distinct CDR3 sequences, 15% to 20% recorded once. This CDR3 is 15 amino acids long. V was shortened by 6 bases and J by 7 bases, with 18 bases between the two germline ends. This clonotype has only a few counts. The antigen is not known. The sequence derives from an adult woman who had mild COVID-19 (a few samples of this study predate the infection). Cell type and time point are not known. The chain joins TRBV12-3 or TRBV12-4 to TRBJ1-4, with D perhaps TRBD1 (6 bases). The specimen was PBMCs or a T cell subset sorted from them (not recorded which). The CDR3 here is CASSLEQGFLEKLFF. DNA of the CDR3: TGTGCCAGCAGCCTGGAACAGGGCTTTCTTGAAAAACTGTTTTTT.